Following are 7 T cell receptor beta chains from one sample sequenced in a study of T cell repertoires in cytomegalovirus infection. TCRdb reprocessed the reads via MiXCR and lists one record per CDR3 protein. The sample lists 250,000 or so distinct CDR3 sequences, over 15% occurring once. Sequencing was carried out using CD8+ T cells from PBMCs. The receptors shown here come from a human donor in good health (CMV status not recorded). Some clones in this sample may be carry-over from other donors' samples.

In its sample, this clonotype was seen a few times. The chain has TRBV6-2 or TRBV6-3 and TRBJ2-1; TRBD2 matches 11 bases. Germline trimming cut 3 bases from V and 7 bases from J; bases unmatched to any gene: 11. The CDR3 is 17 residues long. Germline values: CDR1 MNHEY, CDR2 SVGEGT. The CDR3 loop reads CASSYNIAGGPSNEQFF. In nucleotides, the CDR3 is TGTGCCAGCAGTTATAACATAGCGGGGGGGCCGAGTAATGAGCAGTTCTTC.

In this sample, this clonotype turned up a few times. The genes are TRBV27 and TRBJ1-4; D call uncertain. V lost 4 bases to trimming and J lost 5 bases, with 14 bases between them. This CDR3 region has 15 residues. The germline gives CDR1 MNHEY, CDR2 SMNVEV (reference sequence). Here the CDR3 reads CASSSSAGVNEKLFF. The DNA of the CDR3 is TGTGCCAGCAGTTCCTCGGCAGGCGTGAATGAAAAACTGTTTTTT.

The chain's CDR3 is CASSFSRATSGGAEFF. In DNA form, the CDR3 reads TGTGCCAGCAGCTTTAGTAGAGCAACTAGCGGGGGGGCCGAGTTCTTC. V and J are TRBV7-9 and TRBJ2-1, with TRBD2 matching 13 bases. Per germline, CDR1 SEHNR and CDR2 FQNEAQ (reference sequence). The CDR3 has 16 amino acids. The trim removed 3 bases at V and 14 bases at J, leaving 13 bases unmatched.

The CDR3 nucleotides are TGCAGTGCTAGAAGGGTTCCGAGGTACACCGGGGAGCTGTTTTTT. This encodes CSARRVPRYTGELFF. This rearrangement joins TRBV20-1 to TRBJ2-2, with D hard to call. There are 15 residues in the CDR3. Germline-derived CDR1 and CDR2 are DFQATT and SNEGSKA (reference sequence). The germline V and J ends were trimmed by 2 bases and 3 bases, with 13 bases remaining between them.

This sequence joins TRBV20-1 and TRBJ1-6, with 8 bases fitting TRBD1. Germline-derived CDR1 and CDR2 are DFQATT and SNEGSKA (reference sequence). There are 12 residues in the CDR3. Trimming took 5 bases from V and 10 from J; bases not matched to a gene: 4. CDR3 region: CSAPQGGSPLHF. The CDR3 DNA reads as TGCAGTGCTCCACAGGGGGGGTCACCCCTCCACTTT.

The chain couples TRBV27 to TRBJ2-7; TRBD1 might be the D (5 bases). The ends were cut back, 0 bases at V and 2 bases at J, with 8 bases in the middle. The CDR3 totals 14 residues. CDR1 and CDR2 from the germline V gene are MNHEY and SMNVEV (reference sequence). The CDR3 DNA reads as TGTGCCAGCAGTTTATCTCAGGGTCCCTACGAGCAGTACTTC. The encoded protein is CASSLSQGPYEQYF.

There are many counts of this clonotype. The chain employs TRBV7-9 and TRBJ2-7; 10 nucleotides agree with TRBD2. The germline gives CDR1 SEHNR, CDR2 FQNEAQ (reference sequence). Trimming at V came to 4 bases and at J to 9 bases, leaving 18 bases not matched to a gene. The CDR3 is 17 residues long. The CDR3 loop is CASSSPVRAGGLFVQYF. In DNA form, the CDR3 reads TGTGCCAGCAGCTCCCCGGTTAGAGCGGGGGGGCTCTTCGTGCAGTACTTC.